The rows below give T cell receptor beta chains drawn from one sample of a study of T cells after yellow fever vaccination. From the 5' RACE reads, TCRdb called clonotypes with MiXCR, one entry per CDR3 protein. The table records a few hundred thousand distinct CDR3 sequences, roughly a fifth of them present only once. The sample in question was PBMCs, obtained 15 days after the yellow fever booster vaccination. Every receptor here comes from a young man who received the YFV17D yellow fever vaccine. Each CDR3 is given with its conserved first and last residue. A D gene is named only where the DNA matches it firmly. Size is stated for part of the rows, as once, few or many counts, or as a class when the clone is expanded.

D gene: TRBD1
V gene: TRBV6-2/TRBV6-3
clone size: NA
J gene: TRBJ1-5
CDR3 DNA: TGTGCCAGTCACAGGGGGTCAACAAGCAATCAGCCCCAGCATTTT
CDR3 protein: CASHRGSTSNQPQHF

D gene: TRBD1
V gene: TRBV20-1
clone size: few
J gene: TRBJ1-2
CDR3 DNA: TGCAGTGCGCAAGACAGGGGGCTCTATGGCTACACCTTC
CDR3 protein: CSAQDRGLYGYTF

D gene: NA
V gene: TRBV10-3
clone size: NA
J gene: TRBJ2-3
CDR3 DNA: TGTGCCATCAGAGCGGAGGTTGGGATAACCACAGATACGCAGTATTTT
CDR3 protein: CAIRAEVGITTDTQYF

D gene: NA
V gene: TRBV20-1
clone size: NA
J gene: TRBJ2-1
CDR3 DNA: TGCAGTGCTAGAGATCTACGGGTTGGGGAGCAGTTCTTC
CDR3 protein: CSARDLRVGEQFF

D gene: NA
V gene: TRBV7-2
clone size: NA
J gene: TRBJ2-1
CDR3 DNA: TGTGCCAGCAGCTTAGACGCGATGGGCGGTCTAGAGCAGTTCTTC
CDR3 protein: CASSLDAMGGLEQFF

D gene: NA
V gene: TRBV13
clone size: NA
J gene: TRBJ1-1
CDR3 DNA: TGTGCCAGCAGTCCAAGGTCAGGGAACACTGAAGCTTTCTTT
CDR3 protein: CASSPRSGNTEAFF

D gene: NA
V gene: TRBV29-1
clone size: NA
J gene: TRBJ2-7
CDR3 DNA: TGCAGCGTTGGGTTGTCGTACGAGCAGTACTTC
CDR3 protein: CSVGLSYEQYF

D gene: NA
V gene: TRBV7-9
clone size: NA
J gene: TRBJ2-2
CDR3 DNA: TGTGCCAGCAGCCCCTCTCGGACTACCGCCTGGGAGCTGTTTTTT
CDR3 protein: CASSPSRTTAWELFF

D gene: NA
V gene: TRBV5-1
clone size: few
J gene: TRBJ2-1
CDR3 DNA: TGCGCCAGCAGCTTGGCCGAGGACTCCGTCACCAATGAGCAGTTCTTC
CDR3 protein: CASSLAEDSVTNEQFF

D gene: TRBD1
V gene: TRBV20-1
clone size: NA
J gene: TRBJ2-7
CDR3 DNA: TGCAGTGCTTCACCCCGAACCGACAGGGGAACCTACGAGCAGTACTTC
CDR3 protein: CSASPRTDRGTYEQYF